This T cell receptor beta chain was retrieved from a study of cytomegalovirus exposure and HLA in healthy donors. About the research overall: Findings of an earlier analysis included some 110 million unique TCR beta sequences from roughly 180 million T cells. Study-level findings and limits: The study flagged some 170 TCR beta chains as cytomegalovirus-associated. Later on, a genetic analysis was performed. It linked a missense variant in DCLRE1C with V- and J-gene trimming of TCR beta.

To note about this clone: Its antigen remains unknown.

PCR involved 60 Vbeta and 13 Jbeta primers. In the original processing: A follow-up analysis tallied about 88 million unique TCR beta chains, some 9.9 million shared. Generated by immunoSEQ multiplex PCR, the TCRdb table keeps only in-frame clones and is missing some. V and J calls and clone size are those listed in that table; D and trimming were worked out from the DNA. The profile shows 90,000 or so clones, around 80% of them singletons. V shed 7 bases and J shed 4 bases, with 8 bases lying between them. Germline-derived CDR1 and CDR2 are SNHLY and FYNNEI. The CDR3 spans 11 residues. V gene TRBV2 combines with J gene TRBJ2-7; TRBD1 is a possible D gene (5 bases). This TCR derives from a male donor in good health and CMV-seropositive. Sequencing was carried out using PBMCs. In nucleotides, the CDR3 is TGTGCCAGCATGACAGAGTACGAGCAGTACTTC. Its protein is CASMTEYEQYF.